This is a list of T cell receptor beta chains from one sample in a study of T cell repertoires in cytomegalovirus infection. One entry per CDR3 protein results from TCRdb running MiXCR on the reads. The sample records some 280,000 distinct CDR3 sequences, roughly 13% being singletons. Sequenced input: PBMCs. The receptors originated from a human donor in good health (CMV status not recorded). Some clones in this sample may be carry-over from other donors' samples. Both conserved end residues are part of each CDR3. The D gene is left open where the match is weak. Clone size appears in some rows only: once, few, many, or a class for an expanded clone.

NA	TRBJ1-6	TRBV19	NA	TGTGCCAGTAGTCCAGCAGCTAACAATTCACCCCTCCACTTT	CASSPAANNSPLHF
TRBD1	TRBJ2-5	TRBV20-1	few	TGCAGTGCTCGGGACAGGGTTGGGGGGACCCAGTACTTC	CSARDRVGGTQYF
TRBD1	TRBJ1-2	TRBV7-9	many	TGTGCCATCCCGGGACAGGGGGATGGCTATGGCTACACCTTC	CAIPGQGDGYGYTF
NA	TRBJ2-3	TRBV20-1	NA	TGCAGTGCTGTGAAAGGGGCAGCCAGCACAGATACGCAGTATTTT	CSAVKGAASTDTQYF
TRBD2	TRBJ2-2	TRBV7-9	many	TGTGCCAGCATCTTCGGGACTATGAACACCGGGGAGCTGTTTTTT	CASIFGTMNTGELFF
NA	TRBJ1-1	TRBV12-3/TRBV12-4	NA	TGTGCCAGCAGTTTAATTGCAGGGGCCGTTGAAGCTTTCTTT	CASSLIAGAVEAFF
NA	TRBJ1-4	TRBV29-1	NA	TGCAGCGTTACCGTGAATGAAAAACTGTTTTTT	CSVTVNEKLFF
NA	TRBJ1-5	TRBV14	few	TGTGCCAGCAGCCAATCTCAACGGGGGCCCCAGCATTTT	CASSQSQRGPQHF
NA	TRBJ1-1	TRBV7-9	NA	TGTGCCAGCAGCGAGGAACAACAGAACACTGAAGCTTTCTTT	CASSEEQQNTEAFF
NA	TRBJ1-6	TRBV5-1	few	TGCGCCAGCAGCTCCGAAGGGAATTCACCCCTCCACTTT	CASSSEGNSPLHF
NA	TRBJ1-1	TRBV20-1	NA	TGCAGTGCTAGGACGGCAGGGGATTGGGACACTGAAGCTTTCTTT	CSARTAGDWDTEAFF
NA	TRBJ2-1	TRBV7-3	many	TGTGCCAGCAGCTTAGGAGTAGCCGGGGAGGATGAGCAGTTCTTC	CASSLGVAGEDEQFF
NA	TRBJ1-1	TRBV15	NA	TGTGCCACCAGCAGAGAAAACAGGAACACTGAAGCTTTCTTT	CATSRENRNTEAFF
NA	TRBJ2-4	TRBV7-2	few	TGTGCCAGCAGCTTTGGGCCGGCGGGCCAAAACATTCAGTACTTC	CASSFGPAGQNIQYF
TRBD2	TRBJ2-3	TRBV5-4	few	TGTGCCAGCAGCCCCCGCCCTAGCGGGAGCCCGGGTAGGAGTACGCAGTATTTT	CASSPRPSGSPGRSTQYF
NA	TRBJ1-5	TRBV20-1	few	TGCAGTGCTAGAGATCAACCAGGCCCCAATCAGCCCCAGCATTTT	CSARDQPGPNQPQHF
NA	TRBJ2-7	TRBV7-9	many	TGTGCCAGCAGCTTAGAATTGGCAGGGAAAGGTGGCGAGCAGTACTTC	CASSLELAGKGGEQYF
TRBD1	TRBJ1-2	TRBV29-1	NA	TGCAGCGTTCCGGGACAGGGTGAATATGGCTACACCTTC	CSVPGQGEYGYTF
TRBD2	TRBJ2-7	TRBV7-2	many	TGTGCCAGCAGCTCTACTAGCGGGGGAGCCTACGAGCAGTACTTC	CASSSTSGGAYEQYF
TRBD2	TRBJ2-7	TRBV20-1	few	TGCAGTGCCTCCAGACTAGCGGGAGTGAGTGAGCAGTACTTC	CSASRLAGVSEQYF
NA	TRBJ1-1	TRBV5-4	many	TGTGCCAGCAGCTTGGGACTGCAGTCGAACACTGAAGCTTTCTTT	CASSLGLQSNTEAFF
NA	TRBJ2-7	TRBV11-2	NA	TGTGCCAGCAGCTTAGCTGACATCTCCTACGAGCAGTACTTC	CASSLADISYEQYF
TRBD2	TRBJ2-3	TRBV5-1	NA	TGCGCCAGCTCAAGCGGGGGGCACACAGATACGCAGTATTTT	CASSSGGHTDTQYF
NA	TRBJ1-1	TRBV28	many	TGTGCCAGCAGCAGAGGTTCGATCGGCGGCGCTGAAGCTTTCTTT	CASSRGSIGGAEAFF
NA	TRBJ2-1	TRBV20-1	few	TGCAGTGCTAGAGTAATGTGGGGGCAAGCTCGGGAGCAGTTCTTC	CSARVMWGQAREQFF
TRBD1	TRBJ2-3	TRBV19	NA	TGTGCCAGTAGCTCCCGGACAGGGGAAGATACGCAGTATTTT	CASSSRTGEDTQYF
TRBD2	TRBJ2-7	TRBV7-2	many	TGTGCCACACGCGGGGCTAGCGGGCTGTCCTACGAGCAGTACTTC	CATRGASGLSYEQYF
NA	TRBJ2-6	TRBV29-1	NA	TGCAGCGTGCTCCAGGGAACCGGGGCCAACGTCCTGACTTTC	CSVLQGTGANVLTF
NA	TRBJ2-3	TRBV20-1	NA	TGCAGTGCAAACAAGATAGTTACAGATACGCAGTATTTT	CSANKIVTDTQYF
NA	TRBJ2-7	TRBV29-1	few	TGCAGCGCCAGGGTCACGACCTACGAGCAGTACTTC	CSARVTTYEQYF
NA	TRBJ1-2	TRBV2	many	TGTGCCAGCAAACAGGACGACTATGGCTACACCTTC	CASKQDDYGYTF
TRBD2	TRBJ2-5	TRBV2	NA	TGTGCCAGCAGGCCCAGCGGGGGGCTCTGGGAGACCCAGTACTTC	CASRPSGGLWETQYF
TRBD2	TRBJ2-7	TRBV5-4	NA	TGTGCCAGCAGCTTGGAAGCGGGAAGCCACGAGCAGTACTTC	CASSLEAGSHEQYF
NA	TRBJ2-7	TRBV25-1	few	TGTGCCAGCAGTAGGAGTACTACCGAGCAGTACTTC	CASSRSTTEQYF
NA	TRBJ2-7	TRBV7-2	many	TGTGCCAGCAGCGACTGGAGAACCTACGAGCAGTACTTC	CASSDWRTYEQYF
NA	TRBJ2-6	TRBV2	NA	TGTGCCAGAAACACGGGACGGATCTCTGGGGCCAACGTCCTGACTTTC	CARNTGRISGANVLTF
TRBD1	TRBJ2-7	TRBV5-5	few	TGTGCCAGCAGCCGTGAGGGGGCGGACTCCTACGAGCAGTACTTC	CASSREGADSYEQYF
NA	TRBJ2-1	TRBV14	few	TGTGCCAGCAGCCAAGATAACTTCTACAATGAGCAGTTCTTC	CASSQDNFYNEQFF